Listed below are T cell receptor beta chains from one sample, sequenced in a study of OX40 agonist ivuxolimab in advanced cancers. The repertoire was sequenced with immunoSEQ multiplex PCR; TCRdb's copy has only in-frame clones and lacks some. The sample holds roughly 30,000 clones, approximately 86% seen once. This sample comprised CD4+ or CD8+ T cells sorted from blood, obtained in a trial of the OX40 agonist ivuxolimab. All receptors derive from an adult with an advanced solid tumor such as melanoma, head and neck, liver or kidney cancer. Both conserved end residues are part of each CDR3. D genes are given only for firm matches. Some rows have no size entry. The others give once, few or many, or a class for an expanded clone.

- once TRBJ2-7 TRBV19 TGTGCCAGTAGTATCACTCAGGGGAGCGAGCAGTACTTC CASSITQGSEQYF
- - TRBJ2-7 TRBV9 TGTGCCAGCAGCGGGGGCACTCAGGGGGAGCAGTACTTC CASSGGTQGEQYF
TRBD1 - TRBJ2-1 TRBV5-6 TGTGCCGGGGGACAGGGAGCCTACAATGAGCAGTTCTTC CAGGQGAYNEQFF
- - TRBJ2-7 TRBV20-1 TGCAGTGCTCGGCCAGACTACGAGCAGTACTTC CSARPDYEQYF
- - TRBJ2-1 TRBV6-1 TGTGCCAGCAGCCCCGGGACAAGCTACAATGAGCAGTTCTTC CASSPGTSYNEQFF
TRBD2 once TRBJ2-3 TRBV27 TGTGCCAGCAGCGGACTAGCGGGAGTAGATACGCAGTATTTT CASSGLAGVDTQYF
- - TRBJ2-7 TRBV2 TGTGCCAGCAGTAGACAGGAAAAATACGAGCAGTACTTC CASSRQEKYEQYF
- - TRBJ1-4 TRBV28 TGTGCCAGCAGTTTTAGACAGTTTAATGAAAAACTGTTTTTT CASSFRQFNEKLFF
TRBD2 - TRBJ2-5 TRBV6-5 TGTGCCATGCGGGGACTAGGAGGAGAGACCCAGTACTTC CAMRGLGGETQYF
TRBD2 once TRBJ2-7 TRBV6-1 TGTGCCAGCACAAGTGGACTAGCGGCCTACGAGCAGTACTTC CASTSGLAAYEQYF
- once TRBJ2-7 TRBV5-6 TGTGCCAGCAGCTTGAGCGGATCGGGCAGGCCTTACTACTTC CASSLSGSGRPYYF
TRBD2 - TRBJ2-1 TRBV6-6 TGTGCCAGCAGTTACGGGAGCGGGGGGGTCAATGAGCAGTTCTTC CASSYGSGGVNEQFF
TRBD1 - TRBJ1-2 TRBV2 TGTGCCAGCACTGGACAGGGACGGAGGAATGGCTACACCTTC CASTGQGRRNGYTF
TRBD1 - TRBJ2-7 TRBV11-2 TGTGCCAGCAGCTTGGGACAGGGGGTATACGAGCAGTACTTC CASSLGQGVYEQYF
- - TRBJ1-2 TRBV6-1 TGTGCCAGCTGGGACGGCCTTTATGGCTACACCTTC CASWDGLYGYTF
- - TRBJ1-1 TRBV7-3 TGTGCCAGCAGTTTATTTAGGGCCGTGAACACTGAAGCTTTCTTT CASSLFRAVNTEAFF
- - TRBJ1-4 TRBV6-1 TGTGCCAGCCATTCTGGAATTGAAAAACTGTTTTTT CASHSGIEKLFF
TRBD2 - TRBJ2-6 TRBV6-4 TGTGCCAGCATCCCTAGCGGGAGATCTGGGGCCAACGTCCTGACTTTC CASIPSGRSGANVLTF
- - TRBJ1-1 TRBV9 TGTGCCAGCAGCGACTCGTTTCGACCTGAAGCTTTCTTT CASSDSFRPEAFF
- - TRBJ2-1 TRBV12-5 TGTGCTAGTGGTGCCGATTACAATGAGCAGTTCTTC CASGADYNEQFF
TRBD2 - TRBJ2-1 TRBV11-1 TGTGCCAGCAGCTTAATACTAGCGGGAACGGATGAGCAGTTCTTC CASSLILAGTDEQFF
TRBD1 - TRBJ1-2 TRBV7-9 TGTGCCAGCAGCCCCGGACAGGCAAACTATGGCTACACCTTC CASSPGQANYGYTF
TRBD1 - TRBJ1-2 TRBV14 TGTGCCAGCAGCCAGGACCTGAACAGGGGGCATGGCTACACCTTC CASSQDLNRGHGYTF
TRBD1 - TRBJ1-5 TRBV6-1 TGTGCCAGCACACAGGGGTTTCAGCCCCAGCATTTT CASTQGFQPQHF
- once TRBJ1-2 TRBV5-1 TGCGCCAGCAGCTTGTCCCGAAACTATGGCTACACCTTC CASSLSRNYGYTF
- once TRBJ1-2 TRBV14 TGTGCCAGCAGCCAAGTTGTGGGGGAGGCTGGCTACACCTTC CASSQVVGEAGYTF
- - TRBJ2-7 TRBV21-1 - CASSEVGQGSHEQYF
TRBD2 - TRBJ2-7 TRBV10-3 TGTGCCATCAGTACTAGCGAGGGCTCCTACGAGCAGTACTTC CAISTSEGSYEQYF
- - TRBJ2-7 TRBV10-1 TGCGCCAGCAGCCTTGGACCAGTCTACGAGCAGTACTTC CASSLGPVYEQYF